The 8 T cell receptor beta chains below were found in one sample sequenced in a study of CD8 T cells in ankylosing spondylitis. Study conclusions and caveats: Several highly homologous variants made up a TCR beta motif that seemed to typify ankylosing spondylitis blood.

Each CDR3 protein gets one entry after TCRdb re-called the 5' RACE reads with MiXCR. Here the sample spans approximately 550,000 distinct CDR3 sequences, roughly 13% being singletons. No antigen has been identified for these receptors. Sequenced: blood, either unsorted or a sorted T cell fraction (not recorded which). These receptors were collected from a male donor with ankylosing spondylitis.

Ten or more counts support this clonotype. The chain carries TRBV6-6 and TRBJ1-1; a weak D match, TRBD1 (6 bases). Germline V CDR1 and CDR2: MNHNY, SVGAGI (reference sequence). Between the trimmed V and J ends, which lost 5 bases and 4 bases, there was a span of 8 bases. This CDR3 is built from 12 residues. The CDR3 sequence is CASSPGVTEAFF. Written as DNA, the CDR3 is TGTGCCAGCAGTCCAGGGGTCACTGAAGCTTTCTTT.

The chain carries TRBV5-1 and TRBJ2-3; possible D gene TRBD2, 6 bases. Trimming took 10 bases from V and 3 from J, leaving 18 bases between them. Germline V gene data show CDR1 as SGHRS and CDR2 as YFSETQ. CDR3 length: 14 amino acids. CDR3 coding DNA: TGCGCCGGAAGAAGGGGAGGCGAGACAGATACGCAGTATTTT. Translating it yields CAGRRGGETDTQYF.

The chain links TRBV29-1 to TRBJ1-5, with D uncertain. Trimming pared 4 bases from V and 4 bases from J, leaving 8 bases between. The CDR3 has 12 amino acids. Looked up from germline, CDR1 is SQVTM and CDR2 is ANQGSEA. CDR3 sequence reads: CSVGSGNQPQHF. In DNA form, the CDR3 reads TGCAGCGTTGGGTCGGGGAATCAGCCCCAGCATTTT.

The genes are TRBV7-8 and TRBJ2-5; TRBD2 might be the D (6 bases). Trimming removed 7 bases from V and 2 bases from J, with 20 bases in between. Germline loops: CDR1 SGHVS, CDR2 FQNEAQ. This CDR3 comprises 16 residues. The CDR3 loop is CASIVWDSKRQETQYF. The CDR3 coding sequence is TGTGCCAGCATAGTGTGGGACTCAAAACGTCAAGAGACCCAGTACTTC.

This clonotype turned up a few times. The chain joins TRBV19 to TRBJ2-1; 8 bases map to TRBD1. Germline-derived CDR1 and CDR2 are LNHDA and SQIVND (reference sequence). CDR3 length equals 17 residues. The trim removed 6 bases at V and 2 bases at J, leaving 12 bases unmatched. This CDR3 is CASRPYAGQGTYNEQFF. In nucleotides, the CDR3 is TGTGCCAGTAGGCCGTATGCCGGACAGGGTACCTACAATGAGCAGTTCTTC. Looking up the rest from reference TRBV19 and TRBJ2-1 gives the full variable domain: DGGITQSPKYLFRKEGQNVTLSCEQNLNHDAMYWYRQDPGQGLRLIYYSQIVNDFQKGDIAEGYSVSREKKESFPLTVTSAQKNPTAFYLCASRPYAGQGTYNEQFFGPGTRLTVL.

This clonotype occurred once. The chain employs TRBV9 and TRBJ2-1; 10 bases match TRBD2. Unmatched junction bases numbered 18, after V lost 3 bases and J lost 9 bases. The CDR3 runs to 18 residues. CDR1 is SGDLS and CDR2 is YYNGEE in the germline V gene. The CDR3 is CASSEPPRASGGAGEQFF. CDR3 DNA sequence: TGTGCCAGCAGCGAGCCCCCCCGCGCTAGCGGGGGAGCGGGTGAGCAGTTCTTC.

The J gene is TRBJ1-2, the V gene TRBV2, with TRBD1 matching 8 bases. Germline CDR1 is SNHLY and CDR2 is FYNNEI. The CDR3 has 14 amino acids. V was pared by 5 bases and J by 7 bases, with 9 bases of the junction left unmatched. The CDR3 DNA reads TGTGCCAGCAGTAAAGAGACAGGGGCATCTGGCTACACCTTC. Translated, it gives CASSKETGASGYTF.

Ten or more counts support this clonotype. The V gene is TRBV10-3, the J gene TRBJ2-7, with unresolved D. This CDR3 spans 13 amino acids. The V gene's germline CDR1 is ENHRY and CDR2 SYGVKD. Trimming took 8 bases from V and 7 from J, leaving 18 bases between them. CDR3 in DNA: TGTGCCATCGGCCCCCAGCCCGCTTGGGAGCAGTACTTC. The encoded protein is CAIGPQPAWEQYF.